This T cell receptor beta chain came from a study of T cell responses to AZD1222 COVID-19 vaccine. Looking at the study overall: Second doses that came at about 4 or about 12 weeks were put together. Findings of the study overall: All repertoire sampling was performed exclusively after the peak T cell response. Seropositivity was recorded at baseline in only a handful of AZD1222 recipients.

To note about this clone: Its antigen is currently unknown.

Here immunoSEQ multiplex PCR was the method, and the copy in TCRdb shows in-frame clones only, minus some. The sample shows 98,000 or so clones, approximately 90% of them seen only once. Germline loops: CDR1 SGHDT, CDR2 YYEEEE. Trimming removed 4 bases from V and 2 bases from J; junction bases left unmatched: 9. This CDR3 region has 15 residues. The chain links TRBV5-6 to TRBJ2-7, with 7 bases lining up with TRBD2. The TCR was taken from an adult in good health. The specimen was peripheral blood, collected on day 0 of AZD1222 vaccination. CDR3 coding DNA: TGTGCCAGCAGCCCCGGACTAGTGGGGACCTACGAGCAGTACTTC. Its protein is CASSPGLVGTYEQYF. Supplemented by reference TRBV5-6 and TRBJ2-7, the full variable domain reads DAGVTQSPTHLIKTRGQQVTLRCSPKSGHDTVSWYQQALGQGPQFIFQYYEEEERQRGNFPDRFSGHQFPNYSSELNVNALLLGDSALYLCASSPGLVGTYEQYFGPGTRLTVT.